Below, 25 T cell receptor beta chains from the same sample are listed, as sequenced in a study of blood T cell repertoires in COVID-19. Only in-frame clones appear in the TCRdb table, and some are missing; sequencing was by immunoSEQ multiplex PCR. The sample carries hundreds of thousands of clones, around 89% recorded once. Sample: peripheral blood. The receptors were sampled from a woman aged 25 to 39 with acute or convalescent COVID-19.

Regarding this clone: This sample includes further DNA sequences coding for the same CDR3. The chain joins TRBV5-6 to TRBJ2-7; TRBD1 agrees at 9 bases. With V trimmed by 5 bases and J by 2 bases, 5 bases remained unmatched. From germline, CDR1 is SGHDT and CDR2 YYEEEE. The CDR3 contains 14 residues. The CDR3 nucleotides are TGTGCCAGCAGTCGGGGGACAGGGACCTACGAGCAGTACTTC. Translating it yields CASSRGTGTYEQYF.

The V gene is TRBV28, the J gene TRBJ2-3; 8 bases are shared with TRBD1. The germline CDR1 and CDR2 sequences are MDHEN and SYDVKM. Trimming at V came to 8 bases and at J to 3 bases, leaving 10 bases not matched to a gene. The CDR3 contains 15 residues. The CDR3 loop is CASGDRDRLTDTQYF. CDR3 sequence (DNA): TGTGCCAGCGGTGACCGGGACAGGCTGACAGATACGCAGTATTTT.

The chain couples TRBV18 to TRBJ2-1; 7 bases align to TRBD1. CDR3 length: 14 residues. Germline trimming cut 3 bases from V and 7 bases from J; bases unmatched to any gene: 6. Germline V lookup: CDR1 KGHSH, CDR2 LQKENI. The CDR3: CASSPLEGANEQFF. Written as DNA, the CDR3 is TGTGCCAGCTCACCGTTAGAGGGGGCGAATGAGCAGTTCTTC.

The rearrangement links TRBV5-1 to TRBJ2-7, with D possibly TRBD2 on 5 matching bases. Trimming removed 1 base at V and 3 bases at J, with 11 bases between. This CDR3 comprises 14 residues. Germline V gives CDR1 SGHRS, CDR2 YFSETQ. CDR3 protein: CASSLQPDFYEQYF. In nucleotides, the CDR3 is TGCGCCAGCAGCTTGCAGCCGGACTTCTACGAGCAGTACTTC.

The rearrangement uses TRBV7-3 and TRBJ2-6, with TRBD1 matching over 10 bases. CDR1 and CDR2 (germline): SGHTA, FQGTGA. The CDR3 covers 17 residues. V shed 6 bases and J 4 bases; nucleotides not matched to a gene: 9. CDR3 nucleotide sequence: TGTGCCAGCAGTCCGGGGACAGGGGTTTCAGGGGCCAACGTCCTGACTTTC. It codes for CASSPGTGVSGANVLTF.

The rearrangement links TRBV7-3 to TRBJ2-3; 9 bases match TRBD1. This CDR3 is built from 13 residues. J gave up 5 bases and V 5 bases, and 2 bases lay outside the gene matches. Germline CDR1 reads SGHTA; CDR2 reads FQGTGA. CDR3 sequence reads: CASSPDRGDTQYF. CDR3 nucleotide sequence: TGTGCCAGCAGCCCGGACAGGGGAGATACGCAGTATTTT.

This chain joins TRBV18 and TRBJ1-4; possibly TRBD1 for D (6 bases). The germline V gene has CDR1 KGHSH and CDR2 LQKENI. This CDR3 has 14 residues. Trimming removed 2 bases at V and 5 bases at J, with 9 bases between. The CDR3 reads CASSPGQKNEKLFF. For the CDR3, the DNA is TGTGCCAGCTCACCAGGACAGAAGAATGAAAAACTGTTTTTT.

The rearrangement joins TRBV28 to TRBJ2-7, with D uncertain. CDR3 length: 12 residues. With 6 bases removed from V and 4 bases from J, the gap between germline ends came to 10 bases. The germline gives CDR1 MDHEN, CDR2 SYDVKM. The CDR3 bases are TGTGCCAGCAGCGCCCCGGGTTACGAGCAGTACTTC. Protein: CASSAPGYEQYF. Full variable domain (remainder filled in from reference TRBV28 and TRBJ2-7): DVKVTQSSRYLVKRTGEKVFLECVQDMDHENMFWYRQDPGLGLRLIYFSYDVKMKEKGDIPEGYSVSREKKERFSLILESASTNQTSMYLCASSAPGYEQYFGPGTRLTVT.

This rearrangement joins TRBV24-1 to TRBJ2-7, with TRBD1 matching 11 bases. After removal of 5 bases from V and 1 base from J, the junction contained 3 bases not matched to a gene. CDR3 size: 15 residues. Germline CDR1 KGHDR, CDR2 SFDVKD. The CDR3 loop reads CATSAGTGGSYEQYF. The CDR3 DNA sequence: TGTGCCACCAGTGCAGGGACAGGGGGTTCCTACGAGCAGTACTTC.

The chain has TRBV23-1 and TRBJ1-2; no firm D call. TRBV23-1 is noted as an ORF with a role that remains uncertain. V gave up 7 bases and J gave up 4 bases, with 19 bases separating them. CDR3 length equals 15 residues. In DNA, the CDR3 is TGCGCCAGCATGGGTCCGCGGGCTACGACCTATGGCTACACCTTC. Translation: CASMGPRATTYGYTF.

CDR3 DNA: TGTGCCAGTAGTATTGGGACAGGGGTTCAGCCCCAGCATTTT. Its protein is CASSIGTGVQPQHF. This chain connects TRBV19 to TRBJ1-5; TRBD1 agrees at 10 bases. Germline V gives CDR1 LNHDA, CDR2 SQIVND (reference sequence). Trimming removed 3 bases from V and 6 bases from J; junction bases left unmatched: 2. CDR3 length: 14 amino acids.

The chain has TRBV19 and TRBJ1-4; D not certain. CDR1 is LNHDA, CDR2 SQIVND, per germline (reference sequence). The CDR3 covers 12 residues. Between the trimmed V and J ends, which lost 3 bases and 8 bases, there was a span of 7 bases. The CDR3 here is CASSMIEEKLFF. In nucleotides, the CDR3 is TGTGCCAGTAGTATGATCGAGGAAAAACTGTTTTTT.

V usage is TRBV5-1 and J usage is TRBJ2-1, with D perhaps TRBD1 (6 bases). This CDR3 has 18 residues. The V and J ends lost 3 bases and 3 bases respectively, with 22 bases between them. Germline CDR1 reads SGHRS; CDR2 reads YFSETQ. The CDR3 coding sequence is TGCGCCAGCAGCTCTAACAGGGAACGGCTCCTCCTCTACAATGAGCAGTTCTTC. It yields the protein CASSSNRERLLLYNEQFF.

This clone has only one observation. The rearrangement links TRBV3-1 (or the pseudogene TRBV3-2) to TRBJ1-6; 9 bases line up with TRBD1. Germline V gives CDR1 LGHDT, CDR2 YNNKEL (reference sequence). This CDR3 spans 18 amino acids. V was clipped by 2 bases and J by 9 bases; unmatched bases: 14. The CDR3 sequence is CASSQTALTGTGSSPLHF. CDR3 sequence (DNA): TGTGCCAGCAGCCAAACCGCTCTAACCGGGACAGGGAGTTCACCCCTCCACTTT.

This sequence joins TRBV19 and TRBJ1-5, with a weak D call TRBD1 (6 bases). Germline V gene sequence: CDR1 LNHDA, CDR2 SQIVND (reference sequence). The CDR3 consists of 15 residues. V gave up 6 bases and J gave up 4 bases, with 16 bases separating them. DNA of the CDR3: TGTGCCAGTAGCATCGACAGGCAGCGAAATCAGCCCCAGCATTTT. Translated: CASSIDRQRNQPQHF. Supplemented by reference TRBV19 and TRBJ1-5, the full variable domain reads DGGITQSPKYLFRKEGQNVTLSCEQNLNHDAMYWYRQDPGQGLRLIYYSQIVNDFQKGDIAEGYSVSREKKESFPLTVTSAQKNPTAFYLCASSIDRQRNQPQHFGDGTRLSIL.

This chain links TRBV9 with TRBJ2-1, with 12 bases that match TRBD2. The ends lost 3 bases at V and 4 bases at J; junction bases unmatched: 8. Germline V gene sequence: CDR1 SGDLS, CDR2 YYNGEE. The CDR3 runs to 17 residues. Written as DNA, the CDR3 is TGTGCCAGCAGCGCGGGCCTAGCGGGGGGGCCTTACAATGAGCAGTTCTTC. It yields the protein CASSAGLAGGPYNEQFF.

The chain uses TRBV12-3 or TRBV12-4 and TRBJ2-1; weak D call: TRBD1 (7 bases). This CDR3 is 13 amino acids long. Trimming removed 9 bases at V and 9 bases at J, with 18 bases between. The CDR3: CASMQGGSFEQFF. The CDR3 nucleotides are TGTGCCAGTATGCAGGGGGGATCGTTTGAGCAGTTCTTC.

The chain recombines TRBV18 with TRBJ1-2; 12 bases line up with TRBD1. J gave up 8 bases and V 4 bases, and 2 bases lay outside the gene matches. The CDR3 has 13 residues. Germline CDR1 and CDR2: KGHSH and LQKENI. The CDR3 DNA is TGTGCCAGCTCACAGGGACAGGGGGCCGGCTACACCTTC. Translating it yields CASSQGQGAGYTF.

The chain links TRBV19 to TRBJ2-3; the match to TRBD1 covers 7 bases. The CDR3 extends over 15 amino acids. Germline CDR1 is LNHDA and CDR2 is SQIVND (reference sequence). Germline trimming cut 3 bases from V and 1 base from J; bases unmatched to any gene: 4. CDR3: CASSISDRGTDTQYF. CDR3 nucleotides: TGTGCCAGTAGTATCAGTGACAGGGGCACAGATACGCAGTATTTT.

This chain uses TRBV11-2 with TRBJ2-7; 8 positions agree with TRBD1. Germline V gene sequence: CDR1 SGHAT, CDR2 FQNNGV. The CDR3 covers 12 residues. V was clipped by 4 bases and J by 7 bases; unmatched bases: 3. The DNA of the CDR3 is TGTGCCAGCAGCTCCACAGGGGGTGAGCAGTACTTC. It is translated as CASSSTGGEQYF.

This clone has only one observation. The V gene is TRBV23-1, the J gene TRBJ1-4; 8 positions match TRBD1. TRBV23-1 is marked as an open reading frame, function uncertain. The V and J ends lost 8 bases and 12 bases, in that order; junction bases with no gene match: 14. The CDR3 is made up of 14 amino acids. The CDR3 nucleotides are TGCGCCAGCCAATCAGGGCAGGGGGCGGAAGAACTGTTTTTT. It encodes CASQSGQGAEELFF.

The chain joins TRBV7-9 to TRBJ2-5; 8 bases align to TRBD2. The CDR3 is 15 amino acids. Germline assignment: CDR1 SEHNR and CDR2 FQNEAQ (reference sequence). After removal of 5 bases from V and 4 bases from J, the junction contained 9 bases not matched to a gene. The CDR3 nucleotides are TGTGCCAGCAGCGCCAGGCGGGGGGCCGGAGAGACCCAGTACTTC. This encodes CASSARRGAGETQYF. The variable domain in full, with the rest retrieved from reference TRBV7-9 and TRBJ2-5, is DTGVSQNPRHKITKRGQNVTFRCDPISEHNRLYWYRQTLGQGPEFLTYFQNEAQLEKSRLLSDRFSAERPKGSFSTLEIQRTEQGDSAMYLCASSARRGAGETQYFGPGTRLLVL.

The V and J genes are TRBV5-5 and TRBJ2-5; D unresolved. V dropped 0 bases and J dropped 0 bases, with 6 bases sitting between them. The CDR3 runs 14 residues. Germline CDR1 and CDR2: SGHKS and YYEKEE (reference sequence). The CDR3 coding sequence is TGTGCCAGCAGCTTGGCAGGTAACCAAGAGACCCAGTACTTC. This codes for CASSLAGNQETQYF.

The chain links TRBV6-1 to TRBJ1-4; D is possibly TRBD1 (5 bases). CDR1 MNHNS and CDR2 SASEGT come from the germline V gene. The V end was cut by 2 bases, the J end by 10 bases, with 14 bases between. The CDR3 consists of 14 residues. CDR3 in amino acids: CASSEQGGLGKLFF. In nucleotides, the CDR3 is TGTGCCAGCAGTGAACAGGGAGGTCTTGGAAAACTGTTTTTT.

This sequence joins TRBV11-2 and TRBJ2-1; D perhaps matches TRBD2 (6 bases). Between the trimmed V and J ends, which lost 3 bases and 10 bases, there was a span of 13 bases. CDR1 is SGHAT, CDR2 FQNNGV, per germline. The CDR3 extends over 13 amino acids. The CDR3 here is CASSLGEDQEQFF. The CDR3 DNA reads as TGTGCCAGCAGCTTGGGGGAGGACCAGGAGCAGTTCTTC.